These 23 T cell receptor beta chains came from one sample sequenced in a study of blood T cell repertoires in COVID-19. Produced via immunoSEQ multiplex PCR; TCRdb's table is partial and in-frame only. The data contain some 220,000 clones, about 78% of them singletons. Input material: peripheral blood. The receptors shown here come from a woman in her sixties or seventies with acute or convalescent COVID-19.

The chain combines TRBV30 with TRBJ2-1; possibly TRBD2 for D (6 bases). The V and J ends lost 5 bases and 15 bases respectively, with 17 bases between them. The CDR3 contains 11 residues. Germline V gives CDR1 GTSNPN, CDR2 SVGIG (reference sequence). This CDR3 is CAWGRGGTSFF. The CDR3 nucleotides are TGTGCCTGGGGTCGTGGGGGGACTTCGTTCTTC.

This clone has just a few counts. This rearrangement joins TRBV11-2 to TRBJ2-1, with a possible D match to TRBD2 (5 bases). Trimming took off 5 bases at V and 6 bases at J, with 17 bases between the two ends. CDR3 size: 15 residues. Germline V gene lookup returns CDR1 SGHAT and CDR2 FQNNGV. CDR3 loop: CASSPTSIGPNEQFF. CDR3 in DNA: TGTGCCAGCAGCCCTACTAGTATCGGCCCCAATGAGCAGTTCTTC. Drawing the rest from reference TRBV11-2 and TRBJ2-1, the complete variable domain is EAGVAQSPRYKIIEKRQSVAFWCNPISGHATLYWYQQILGQGPKLLIQFQNNGVVDDSQLPKDRFSAERLKGVDSTLKIQPAKLEDSAVYLCASSPTSIGPNEQFFGPGTRLTVL.

This clone was detected only a few times. This chain uses TRBV6-4 with TRBJ1-6; 7 bases map to TRBD1. The CDR3 runs to 14 residues. Germline V lookup: CDR1 MRHNA, CDR2 SNTAGT. V dropped 3 bases and J dropped 9; count of bases not matched to a gene: 5. CDR3 protein: CASSDQGGASPLHF. The DNA for the CDR3 is TGTGCCAGCAGTGATCAAGGGGGCGCTTCACCCCTCCACTTT.

This sequence joins TRBV5-1 and TRBJ2-3, with 9 positions matching TRBD1. With V trimmed by 1 base and J by 3 bases, 3 bases remained unmatched. This CDR3 is 15 amino acids long. In germline, CDR1 is SGHRS, CDR2 YFSETQ. CDR3 in amino acids: CASSLPGQGTDTQYF. The CDR3 bases are TGCGCCAGCAGCTTGCCGGGACAGGGAACAGATACGCAGTATTTT. Complete variable domain (other parts from reference TRBV5-1 and TRBJ2-3): KAGVTQTPRYLIKTRGQQVTLSCSPISGHRSVSWYQQTPGQGLQFLFEYFSETQRNKGNFPGRFSGRQFSNSRSEMNVSTLELGDSALYLCASSLPGQGTDTQYFGPGTRLTVL.

This clone appeared once. This chain connects TRBV7-2 to TRBJ2-2, with a weak D call TRBD2 (6 bases). Germline CDR1 reads SGHTA; CDR2 reads FQGNSA. V lost 4 bases and J lost 6, with 15 bases in between. The CDR3 covers 15 residues. The CDR3 spells CASSSRTIAAGELFF. Here the CDR3 DNA reads TGTGCCAGCAGCTCGAGGACTATAGCGGCCGGGGAGCTGTTTTTT.

The V gene is TRBV5-1, the J gene TRBJ2-5; 7 nucleotides align to TRBD1. Per the germline V gene, CDR1 is SGHRS and CDR2 is YFSETQ. V was clipped by 7 bases and J by 5 bases; unmatched bases: 8. The CDR3 runs 13 residues. As DNA, the CDR3 is TGCGCCAGCTCCCGAACAGGGGCCGAGACCCAGTACTTC. Residues: CASSRTGAETQYF.

Remarks on this clone: Compared with germline, one end of the junction differs, possibly owing to a read error. The chain couples TRBV7-8 to TRBJ2-1; 9 nucleotides agree with TRBD1. Looked up from germline, CDR1 is SGHVS and CDR2 is FQNEAQ. The CDR3 contains 12 residues. CDR3 sequence reads: CASSHAGTGLVF. The CDR3 region has the DNA TGTGCCAGCAGCCACGCCGGGACAGGGCTGGTCTTC.

The V call is TRBV11-2, the J call TRBJ2-3; D unresolved. The CDR3 totals 12 residues. Germline loops: CDR1 SGHAT, CDR2 FQNNGV. Trimming shortened V by 5 bases and J by 9 bases, and 12 bases separated the two germline ends. CDR3: CASSLIGETQYF. Written as DNA, the CDR3 is TGTGCCAGCAGCCTCATTGGAGAGACGCAGTATTTT.

CDR3 in amino acids: CASSPGQGNYGYTF. The DNA of the CDR3 is TGTGCCAGTAGTCCCGGACAGGGAAACTATGGCTACACCTTC. This sequence joins TRBV19 and TRBJ1-2; TRBD1 matches 8 bases. This CDR3 contains 14 residues. From germline, CDR1 is LNHDA and CDR2 SQIVND (reference sequence). The junction had 4 bases not matched to a gene; V was cut back by 5 bases and J by 2 bases. Together with reference TRBV19 and TRBJ1-2, the CDR3 gives the full variable domain: DGGITQSPKYLFRKEGQNVTLSCEQNLNHDAMYWYRQDPGQGLRLIYYSQIVNDFQKGDIAEGYSVSREKKESFPLTVTSAQKNPTAFYLCASSPGQGNYGYTFGSGTRLTVV.

This chain connects TRBV12-3 or TRBV12-4 to TRBJ2-1; possibly TRBD2 for D (5 bases). Trimming stripped 7 bases from V and 4 bases from J, with 11 bases between. The CDR3 covers 13 residues. The CDR3 loop is CASTGGLYNEQFF. CDR3 nucleotides: TGTGCCAGCACCGGCGGACTGTACAATGAGCAGTTCTTC.

Only a few counts were recorded for this clone. V and J are TRBV24-1 and TRBJ2-1, with D perhaps TRBD1 (6 bases). Trimming took 4 bases from V and 4 from J, leaving 16 bases between them. This CDR3 is 16 amino acids long. From germline, CDR1 is KGHDR and CDR2 SFDVKD. The CDR3 sequence: CATSDTGQGGYNEQFF. The CDR3 coding sequence is TGTGCCACCAGTGACACAGGGCAGGGTGGGTACAATGAGCAGTTCTTC.

The rearrangement joins TRBV6-4 to TRBJ2-6, with TRBD1 identical over 7 bases. The junction had 3 bases not matched to a gene; V was cut back by 0 bases and J by 1 base. There are 17 residues in the CDR3. The V gene's germline CDR1 is MRHNA and CDR2 SNTAGT. CDR3 DNA sequence: TGTGCCAGCAGTGACTCGAGACAGGGTTCTGGGGCCAACGTCCTGACTTTC. Amino acids: CASSDSRQGSGANVLTF.

Many counts were recorded for this clone. The rearrangement joins TRBV6-5 to TRBJ2-2; D is uncertain. The V gene's germline CDR1 is MNHEY and CDR2 SVGAGI. This CDR3 has 14 amino acids. V was shortened by 7 bases and J by 7 bases, with 16 bases between the two germline ends. For the CDR3, the DNA is TGTGCCAGCAATTCTGGTGGGCCAGGCGGGGAGCTGTTTTTT. It yields the protein CASNSGGPGGELFF.

V and J are TRBV10-2 and TRBJ1-4; D gene ambiguous. Between the trimmed V and J ends, which lost 6 bases and 8 bases, there was a span of 19 bases. The CDR3 has 15 residues. Germline V gene data show CDR1 as WSHSY and CDR2 as SAAADI. The CDR3 DNA follows: TGCGCCAGCAGATCAGATGACATCCGAGGGGAAAAACTGTTTTTT. Translating it yields CASRSDDIRGEKLFF.

Turning to this clone: Its ends do not fully match the called genes, so a read error is possible. The V gene is TRBV7-2, the J gene TRBJ2-3; the match to TRBD2 covers 9 bases. Germline V gene lookup returns CDR1 SGHTA and CDR2 FQGNSA. There are 17 residues in the CDR3. Here the CDR3 reads CASSLAGATARTDTQYF. In DNA, the CDR3 is TGTGCCAGCAGTTTAGCGGGGGCCACCGCCCGCACAGATACGCAGTATTTT.

The chain joins TRBV7-2 to TRBJ2-7; a weak D match, TRBD2 (5 bases). Germline lookup yields CDR1 SGHTA and CDR2 FQGNSA. This CDR3 has 13 amino acids. The V and J ends lost 0 bases and 5 bases respectively, with 8 bases between them. This CDR3 is CASSLAGSDEQYF. The CDR3 DNA is TGTGCCAGCAGCTTAGCAGGGAGCGACGAGCAGTACTTC.

The gene calls are TRBV19 and TRBJ1-5, with a tentative D call TRBD1 (6 bases). The germline gives CDR1 LNHDA, CDR2 SQIVND (reference sequence). V lost 9 bases and J lost 4, with 19 bases in between. The length of the CDR3 is 15 residues. CDR3 loop: CASRPGQTENQPQHF. The DNA of the CDR3 is TGTGCCAGCCGGCCCGGACAGACGGAAAATCAGCCCCAGCATTTT.

The chain has TRBV10-3 and TRBJ2-6; maybe TRBD2 (5 bases). The V gene lost 8 bases and the J gene lost 2 bases, with 19 bases spanning the gap. This CDR3 is built from 17 residues. Looked up from germline, CDR1 is ENHRY and CDR2 is SYGVKD. CDR3 residues: CAIVDKDSIPGANVLTF. The CDR3 DNA reads TGTGCCATCGTAGACAAGGACTCCATCCCTGGGGCCAACGTCCTGACTTTC.

The chain uses TRBV27 and TRBJ2-2; 13 nucleotides agree with TRBD2. V dropped 5 bases and J dropped 6; count of bases not matched to a gene: 3. The germline V gene encodes CDR1 MNHEY and CDR2 SMNVEV (reference sequence). The CDR3 covers 15 residues. The CDR3 sequence is CASSPGLAGSGELFF. As DNA, the CDR3 is TGTGCCAGCAGTCCGGGACTAGCGGGGTCCGGGGAGCTGTTTTTT.

This clone was seen only once. The chain employs TRBV7-8 and TRBJ2-2, with 8 positions matching TRBD2. From germline, CDR1 is SGHVS and CDR2 FQNEAQ. V was clipped by 1 base and J by 1 base; unmatched bases: 5. The CDR3 is made up of 17 amino acids. Here the CDR3 reads CASSLVRGAGNTGELFF. In DNA, the CDR3 is TGTGCCAGCAGCTTAGTGCGGGGGGCCGGGAACACCGGGGAGCTGTTTTTT.

The chain uses TRBV2 and TRBJ2-7; 12 bases match TRBD1. V lost 6 bases, J lost 4 bases, and 4 bases stayed unmatched. Germline V CDR1 and CDR2: SNHLY, FYNNEI. This CDR3 region has 14 residues. The CDR3 here is CASRGQGAGYEQYV. CDR3 in DNA: TGTGCCAGCAGGGGACAGGGGGCTGGGTACGAGCAGTACGTC.

The rearrangement links TRBV6-5 to TRBJ1-2; TRBD1 matches at 7 bases. The CDR3 extends over 14 amino acids. V lost 7 bases and J lost 3; bases outside the gene matches: 8. CDR1 MNHEY and CDR2 SVGAGI come from the germline V gene. In DNA form, the CDR3 reads TGTGCCAGCACTCCCACTGACAGGGACTATGGCTACACCTTC. This encodes CASTPTDRDYGYTF.

In regard to this clone: This specimen includes other DNA sequences encoding the same CDR3. The V call is TRBV25-1, the J call TRBJ1-2, with 10 bases aligning to TRBD1. The CDR3 spans 14 residues. Looked up from germline, CDR1 is MGHDK and CDR2 is SYGVNS. V dropped 6 bases and J dropped 6; count of bases not matched to a gene: 7. CDR3 sequence reads: CASSETGGKDGYTF. CDR3 coding DNA: TGTGCCAGCAGCGAGACAGGGGGCAAGGATGGCTACACCTTC.